This TCR beta chain was recorded in a study of T cells in Graves' hyperthyroidism and ophthalmopathy. Findings and limits, study-wide: The model anticipated ophthalmopathy a median approximately 6.7 months pre-onset. Classification by a 13 V-J model distinguished ophthalmopathy from stable hyperthyroidism.

From RNA transcripts, TCR beta CDR3 regions were amplified. The primer set for the first-round RT-PCR of the TCR CDR3 was HTBI. TCRdb ran MiXCR on the multiplex PCR reads and lists one entry per CDR3 protein. This sample yields 250,000 to 400,000 distinct CDR3 sequences, of which roughly an eighth are seen a single time; 30% to 40% belongs to the top ten. With 6 bases removed from V and 6 bases from J, the gap between germline ends came to 14 bases. The CDR3 has 13 amino acids. The germline gives CDR1 MNHNS, CDR2 SASEGT. This clonotype was counted ten times or more. What it binds is not known. The V and J genes are TRBV6-1 and TRBJ2-5; D is unclear. The receptor's source is a woman between 40 and 55 years old with Graves' ophthalmopathy. Specimen: blood. The CDR3 nucleotides read TGTGCCAGCAGCCCCCCCCTGATCAAGACCCAGTACTTC. This gives the protein CASSPPLIKTQYF.